These T cell receptor beta chains were read from a single sample in a study of blood T cell repertoires in COVID-19. Sequencing used immunoSEQ multiplex PCR; TCRdb keeps in-frame clones, though not all of them. The sample lists roughly 290,000 clones; approximately 86% were seen once. Sequenced input: peripheral blood. These receptors were taken from a woman aged 25 to 39 who had recovered from COVID-19. CDR3s include the opening cysteine and the closing phenylalanine or tryptophan. A D gene is named only where the DNA matches it firmly. Clone size is shown for a subset of rows, as once, few, many or a class of expanded clone.

J	size	V	D	DNA	CDR3
TRBJ1-2	-	TRBV18	-	TGTGCCAGCTCACCAGGGGGCGCGGACTATGGCTACACCTTC	CASSPGGADYGYTF
TRBJ2-5	once	TRBV27	TRBD1	TGTGCCAGCAGTTCACGTACCGGGACAGGGGGAGAGACCCAGTACTTC	CASSSRTGTGGETQYF
TRBJ2-1	-	TRBV4-3	TRBD1	TGCGCCAGCAGCCAAGCGGACAGGAGGTCCAATGAGCAGTTCTTC	CASSQADRRSNEQFF
TRBJ1-4	once	TRBV28	-	TGTGCCAGCAGTTTTAATGTCGGAGGAACTGAAAAACTGTTTTTT	CASSFNVGGTEKLFF
TRBJ2-3	-	TRBV6-4	TRBD2	TGTGCCAGCAGTGGAGTAGCGGGAGAAAGCACAGATACGCAGTATTTT	CASSGVAGESTDTQYF
TRBJ2-7	-	TRBV7-9	TRBD1	TGTGCCAGCAGCCCCGGGACAGGGGGTCTGCGGGCCTACGAGCAGTACTTC	CASSPGTGGLRAYEQYF
TRBJ2-1	-	TRBV2	TRBD2	TGTGCCAGCAGTGAAGCGCTTAACGGGGGGGCTAAGCCTGAGCAGTTCTTC	CASSEALNGGAKPEQFF
TRBJ2-1	-	TRBV6-4	TRBD2	TGTGCCAGCAGTGAGGTGCGGGGGGCCTACAATGAGCAGTTCTTC	CASSEVRGAYNEQFF
TRBJ2-7	-	TRBV5-4	-	TGTGCCAGCAGTGAGGACAGTCCATTTAACGGGGAGTACTTC	CASSEDSPFNGEYF
TRBJ1-2	-	TRBV6-5	-	TGTGCCAGCAGGGCTACAGAGGGAGGCTACACCTTC	CASRATEGGYTF
TRBJ1-1	-	TRBV2	-	TGTGCCAGCAGTAGAAACACAGGGAGTAGCACTGAAGCTTTCTTT	CASSRNTGSSTEAFF
TRBJ1-2	-	TRBV27	-	TGTGCCAGCAGCCCCCGTGACAGAAACTATGGCTACACCTTC	CASSPRDRNYGYTF
TRBJ1-4	-	TRBV19	TRBD1	TGTGCCAGTAGTTCCCGGACAGGGGGTATTAATGAAAAACTGTTTTTT	CASSSRTGGINEKLFF
TRBJ1-4	-	TRBV29-1	TRBD1	TGCAGCGGCTTGACAGGGGCTAATGAAAAACTGTTTTTT	CSGLTGANEKLFF
TRBJ2-7	-	TRBV10-3	TRBD2	TGTGCCATCAGTCGGGCGGAGAGGCGGGAGGGCGGCGAGCAGTACTTC	CAISRAERREGGEQYF
TRBJ1-2	-	TRBV11-2	-	TGTGCCAGCAGAACAGACAGGACTAACTATGGCTACACCTTC	CASRTDRTNYGYTF
TRBJ2-1	-	TRBV5-1	-	TGCGCCAGCAGCCCTATGTCGGGAGAAGGGTTCTTC	CASSPMSGEGFF
TRBJ2-5	-	TRBV18	TRBD2	TGTGCCAGCTCACCGTCAGCGAGCGGGAGGGCCAGTTGGGAGACCCAGTACTTC	CASSPSASGRASWETQYF
TRBJ1-1	-	TRBV9	TRBD1	TGTGCCAGCAGTGCAGGGGGGACTGAAGCTTTCTTT	CASSAGGTEAFF
TRBJ1-4	-	TRBV10-3	-	TGTGCCATCAGTGATGGCTCTACTAATGAAAAACTGTTTTTT	CAISDGSTNEKLFF
TRBJ1-3	-	TRBV28	-	TGTGCCAGCAGTATAAACCAGGGTTTCTCTGGAAACACCATATATTTT	CASSINQGFSGNTIYF
TRBJ2-7	few	TRBV5-1	-	TGCGCCAGCAGCTTGGGCAGGGTCTACGAGCAGTACTTC	CASSLGRVYEQYF
TRBJ2-1	-	TRBV4-2	TRBD1	TGTGCCAGCAGCCAACTCCGGACAGGGGGCTCCTACAATGAGCAGTTCTTC	CASSQLRTGGSYNEQFF
TRBJ2-1	-	TRBV18	-	TGTGCCAGCTCACCAGGAGGGCAGGATGAGCAGTTCTTC	CASSPGGQDEQFF
TRBJ2-4	-	TRBV19	TRBD2	TGTGCCAGGGGTCTAGCGGGATGCAAAAACATTCAGTACTTC	CARGLAGCKNIQYF
TRBJ2-1	-	TRBV18	-	TGTGCCAGCTCACCCTTTCCTCCTTCCTCTGTAGCTGAGCAGTTCTTC	CASSPFPPSSVAEQFF
TRBJ1-4	few	TRBV19	TRBD1	TGTGCCAGTACCGGGACAGGGGATGAAAAACTGTTTTTT	CASTGTGDEKLFF
TRBJ1-2	-	TRBV3-1/TRBV3-2	-	TGTGCCAGCAGCCAAGGCGGCAGAGCTAACTATGGCTACACCTTC	CASSQGGRANYGYTF
TRBJ1-1	-	TRBV4-1	-	TGCGCCAGCAGCCAATCTGTGAACACTGAAGCTTTCTTT	CASSQSVNTEAFF
TRBJ1-2	-	TRBV6-5	TRBD1	TGTGCCAGCAGTCCGTTGGACAGGTACTATGGCTACACCTTC	CASSPLDRYYGYTF
TRBJ2-7	-	TRBV28	TRBD2	TGTGCCAGCAGTTACCGACTAGCTTCGGGTCCCAGCTCCTACGAGCAGTACTTC	CASSYRLASGPSSYEQYF
TRBJ2-1	-	TRBV24-1	-	TGTGCCACCAGTGCTCCCCCCCTCGGCAATGAGCAGTTCTTC	CATSAPPLGNEQFF
TRBJ1-6	-	TRBV4-1	-	TGCGCCAGCAAAATGCAGGCCCCCGATAATTCACCCCTCCACTTT	CASKMQAPDNSPLHF
TRBJ2-1	-	TRBV3-1/TRBV3-2	-	TGTGCCAGCAGCCAAGTATCGGATGCACTACAATTCTTC	CASSQVSDALQFF
TRBJ1-1	-	TRBV12-3/TRBV12-4	TRBD1	TGTGCCAGCAGTACCGACAGGGGGCAAGCTTTCTTT	CASSTDRGQAFF
TRBJ2-1	-	TRBV19	TRBD2	TGTGCCAGTAGTATCGGACTAGCGGGAGTCGCTTCCCAGTTCTTC	CASSIGLAGVASQFF
TRBJ2-7	-	TRBV7-3	TRBD1	TGTGCCAGCAGCTTCACGGGGACAGGAGTCCACGAGCAGTACTTC	CASSFTGTGVHEQYF
TRBJ1-6	few	TRBV2	TRBD1	TGTGCCAGCAGTGATTTGGGCAGGGGGAATTCACCCCTCCACTTT	CASSDLGRGNSPLHF
TRBJ2-7	-	TRBV7-8	-	TGTGCCAGCAGCTTCAATTCGCTATCCTACGAGCAGTACTTC	CASSFNSLSYEQYF
TRBJ1-5	-	TRBV28	-	TGTGCCAGCAGGGGGACATTCCGAGGTAATCAGCCCCAGCATTTT	CASRGTFRGNQPQHF
TRBJ2-1	once	TRBV6-2/TRBV6-3	TRBD2	TGTGCCAGCAGTACAGAAGCGGGGTCCCCACCCAATGAGCAGTTCTTC	CASSTEAGSPPNEQFF
TRBJ1-5	-	TRBV6-2/TRBV6-3	-	TGTGCCAGCAGTTGGGGGCCTAATCAGCCCCAGCATTTT	CASSWGPNQPQHF
TRBJ2-1	-	TRBV3-1/TRBV3-2	-	TGTGCCAGCAGCCAAGATCTGAGACAGTACAATGAGCAGTTCTTC	CASSQDLRQYNEQFF
TRBJ2-3	-	TRBV5-4	TRBD2	TGTGCCAGCAGCGCCGTTCTAGCGGGGGGAGATACGCAGTATTTT	CASSAVLAGGDTQYF
TRBJ1-2	-	TRBV5-1	-	TGCGCCAGCAGCCAACAGGGTCTAGACTATGGCTACACCTTC	CASSQQGLDYGYTF
TRBJ1-5	-	TRBV5-8	-	TGTGCCAGCGGTCCTACTTTTAATCAGCCCCAGCATTTT	CASGPTFNQPQHF
TRBJ1-2	-	TRBV28	TRBD1	TGTGCCAGCAGCCCAGGGGGTAACTATGGCTACACCTTC	CASSPGGNYGYTF
TRBJ1-5	-	TRBV6-2/TRBV6-3	-	TGTGCCAGCAGTTACTCGATATTGTTGCGCGGGGGCAATCAGCCCCAGCATTTT	CASSYSILLRGGNQPQHF
TRBJ1-6	-	TRBV6-5	TRBD1	TGTGCCAGCAGCCGGGACAGGGAAAATTCACCCCTCCACTTT	CASSRDRENSPLHF
TRBJ1-2	-	TRBV11-2	-	TGTGCCAGCAGCTCCCAGGGAGGAAAGGCTAACTATGGCTACACCTTC	CASSSQGGKANYGYTF
TRBJ1-6	once	TRBV4-1	-	TGCGCCAGCAGCTCCCAGGGGAACGGCGATTCACCCCTCCACTTT	CASSSQGNGDSPLHF
TRBJ2-5	-	TRBV19	TRBD2	TGTGCCAGTAGCCAAGGACTAGCGGCAGATCAAGAGACCCAGTACTTC	CASSQGLAADQETQYF